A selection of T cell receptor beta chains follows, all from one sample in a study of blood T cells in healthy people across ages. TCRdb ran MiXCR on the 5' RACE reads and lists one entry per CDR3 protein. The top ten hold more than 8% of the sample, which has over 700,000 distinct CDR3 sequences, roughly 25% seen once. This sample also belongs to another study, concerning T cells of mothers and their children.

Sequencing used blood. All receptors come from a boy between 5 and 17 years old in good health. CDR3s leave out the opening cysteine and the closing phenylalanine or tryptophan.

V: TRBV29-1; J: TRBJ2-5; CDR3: SVKGGYQETQY
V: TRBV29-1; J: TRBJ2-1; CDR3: SVEGLAGFNEQF
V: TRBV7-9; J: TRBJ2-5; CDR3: ASSLTEGGTQY
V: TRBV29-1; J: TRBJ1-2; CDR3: SVGRDRPYGYT
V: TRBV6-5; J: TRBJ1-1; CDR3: ASSYDRGRASNTEAF
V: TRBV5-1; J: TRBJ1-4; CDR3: ASSFSGGALNENLF
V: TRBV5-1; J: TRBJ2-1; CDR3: ASSPRPGTGNEQF
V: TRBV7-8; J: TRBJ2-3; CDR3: ASSGDAAQY
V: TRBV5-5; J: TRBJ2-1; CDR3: ARSLVAGEQF
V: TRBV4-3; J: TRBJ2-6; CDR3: ASSRVVGANVLT
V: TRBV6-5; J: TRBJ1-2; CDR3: ASSFREPLNYGYT
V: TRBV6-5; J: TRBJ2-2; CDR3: ASSYWTGGLSGELF
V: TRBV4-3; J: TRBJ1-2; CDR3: ASSQETGEGYT
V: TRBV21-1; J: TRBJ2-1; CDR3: ASITGDLGAYNEQF
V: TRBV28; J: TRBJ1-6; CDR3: ASRPQGAWNSPLH
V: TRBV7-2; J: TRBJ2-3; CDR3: ASSLAHGFATSDG